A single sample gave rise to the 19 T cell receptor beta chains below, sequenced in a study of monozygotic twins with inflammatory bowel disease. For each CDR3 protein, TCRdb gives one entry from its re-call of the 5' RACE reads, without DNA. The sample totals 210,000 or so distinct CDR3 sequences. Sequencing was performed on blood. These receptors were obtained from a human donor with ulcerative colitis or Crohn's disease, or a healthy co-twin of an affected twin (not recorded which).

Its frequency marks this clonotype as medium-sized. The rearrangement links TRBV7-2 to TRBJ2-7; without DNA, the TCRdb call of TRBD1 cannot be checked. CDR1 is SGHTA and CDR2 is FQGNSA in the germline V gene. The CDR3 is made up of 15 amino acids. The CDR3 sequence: CASSFARDRSYEQYF.

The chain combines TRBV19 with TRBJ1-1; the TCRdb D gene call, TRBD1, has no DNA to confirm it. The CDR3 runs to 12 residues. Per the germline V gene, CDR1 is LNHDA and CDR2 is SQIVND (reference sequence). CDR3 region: CAVQGMNTEAFF.

CDR3 sequence reads: CASSLAAGGPQPQHF. The rearrangement uses TRBV12-3 or TRBV12-4 and TRBJ1-5. CDR3 length: 15 amino acids.

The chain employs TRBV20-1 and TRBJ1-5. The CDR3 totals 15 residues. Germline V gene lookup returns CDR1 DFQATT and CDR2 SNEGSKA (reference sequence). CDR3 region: CSARDNSPFNQPQHF.

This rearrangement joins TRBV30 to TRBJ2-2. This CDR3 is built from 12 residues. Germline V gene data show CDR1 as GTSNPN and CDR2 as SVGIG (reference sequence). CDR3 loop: CAWRSNTGELFF.

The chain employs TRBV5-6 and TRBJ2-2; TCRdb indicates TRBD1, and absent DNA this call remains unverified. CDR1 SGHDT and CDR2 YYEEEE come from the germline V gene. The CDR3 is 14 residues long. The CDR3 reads CASSLTGATGELFF.

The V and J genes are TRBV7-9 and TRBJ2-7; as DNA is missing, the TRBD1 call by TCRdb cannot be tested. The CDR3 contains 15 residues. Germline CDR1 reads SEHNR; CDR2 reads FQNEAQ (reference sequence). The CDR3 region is CASSSPGPSLYEQYF.

CDR3 protein: CASSYLSGGRTEAFF. The chain carries TRBV6-5 and TRBJ1-1; TCRdb indicates TRBD1, and absent DNA this call remains unverified. There are 15 residues in the CDR3. CDR1 and CDR2 (germline): MNHEY, SVGAGI.

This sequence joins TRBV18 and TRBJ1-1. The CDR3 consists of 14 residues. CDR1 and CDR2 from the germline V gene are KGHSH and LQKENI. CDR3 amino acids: CASSPPTGSPAAFF.

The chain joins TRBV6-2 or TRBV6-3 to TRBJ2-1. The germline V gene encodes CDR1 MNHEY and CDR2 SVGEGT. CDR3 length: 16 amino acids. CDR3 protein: CASSLYLASSYNEQFF.

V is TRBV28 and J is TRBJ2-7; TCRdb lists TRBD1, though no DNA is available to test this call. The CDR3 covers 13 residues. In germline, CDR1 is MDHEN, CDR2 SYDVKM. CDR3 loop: CASSPPAGTWKYF. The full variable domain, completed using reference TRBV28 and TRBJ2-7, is DVKVTQSSRYLVKRTGEKVFLECVQDMDHENMFWYRQDPGLGLRLIYFSYDVKMKEKGDIPEGYSVSREKKERFSLILESASTNQTSMYLCASSPPAGTWKYFGPGTRLTVT.

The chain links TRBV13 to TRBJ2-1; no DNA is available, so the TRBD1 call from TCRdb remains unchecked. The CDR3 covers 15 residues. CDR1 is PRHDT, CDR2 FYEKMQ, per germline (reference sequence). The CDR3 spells CASSFSGQGYNEQFF.

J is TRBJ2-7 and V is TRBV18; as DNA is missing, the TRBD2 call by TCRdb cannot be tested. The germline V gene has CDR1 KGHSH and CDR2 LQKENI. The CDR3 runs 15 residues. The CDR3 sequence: CASSPGLAGAYEQYF.

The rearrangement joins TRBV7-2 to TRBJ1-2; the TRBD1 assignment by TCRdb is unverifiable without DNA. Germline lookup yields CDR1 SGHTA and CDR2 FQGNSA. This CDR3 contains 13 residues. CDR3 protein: CASSFDSYYGYTF.

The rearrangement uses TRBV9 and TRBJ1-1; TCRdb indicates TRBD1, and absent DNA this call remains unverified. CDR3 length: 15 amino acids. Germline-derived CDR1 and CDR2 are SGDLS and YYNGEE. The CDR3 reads CASSKDSPMNTEAFF.

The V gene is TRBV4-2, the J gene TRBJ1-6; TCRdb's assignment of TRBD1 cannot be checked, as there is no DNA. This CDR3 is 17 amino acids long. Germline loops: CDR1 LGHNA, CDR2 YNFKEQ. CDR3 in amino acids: CASSQGAFARDHSPLHF.

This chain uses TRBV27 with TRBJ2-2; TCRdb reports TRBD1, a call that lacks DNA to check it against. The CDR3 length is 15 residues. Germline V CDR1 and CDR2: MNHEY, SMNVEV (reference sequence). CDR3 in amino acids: CASSSRQGRTGELFF.

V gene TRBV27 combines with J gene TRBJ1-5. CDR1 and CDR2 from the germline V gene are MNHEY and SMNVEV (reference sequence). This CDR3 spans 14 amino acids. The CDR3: CASSLGYGNQPQHF.

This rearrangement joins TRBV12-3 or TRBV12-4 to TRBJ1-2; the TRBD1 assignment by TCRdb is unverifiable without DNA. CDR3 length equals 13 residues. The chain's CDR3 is CASTTTGNYGYTF.